The entry that follows covers one T cell receptor (beta chain) sequence. Antigen unknown. This record belongs to a study of OX40 agonist ivuxolimab in advanced cancers. Study-wide background: The patients received agonistic anti-OX40 (CD134) antibody ivuxolimab. Whole-study findings and limits: Some nonresponders likewise displayed low normalized T-cell clonal expansion. Both CD4+ and CD8+ T cell populations in blood had undergone clonal expansion by week 6 at 0.1 to 3.0 mg/kg.

TCRdb's copy holds only in-frame clones and misses some; the assay was immunoSEQ multiplex PCR. The data contain about 29,000 clones, approximately 86% of them singletons. This CDR3 contains 16 residues. V lost 0 bases to trimming and J lost 5 bases, with 17 bases between them. The germline V gene has CDR1 SGHTS and CDR2 YDEGEE. The specimen was CD4+ or CD8+ T cells sorted from blood, collected in a trial of the OX40 agonist ivuxolimab. The sequence was collected from an adult with an advanced solid tumor such as melanoma, head and neck, liver or kidney cancer. The rearrangement joins TRBV5-8 to TRBJ2-5; D may correspond to TRBD1 or TRBD2 (5 bases each). CDR3 sequence (DNA): TGTGCCAGCAGCTTGGGCGGTAACGTTGAGGGGGAGACCCAGTACTTC. Translating it yields CASSLGGNVEGETQYF.